This entry lists 28 T cell receptor beta chains sequenced from one sample in a study of shared clonotypes between healthy human individuals (dated by TCRdb to about 2020). The library came from the immunoSEQ multiplex PCR assay. TCRdb took this table from immuneACCESS and kept in-frame rearrangements with V and J called. Such tables lack part of the clones; where checked against another copy, unresolved V genes explain under half of the gap, and the rest is unexplained. The sample profile shows some 1 million clones; roughly 70% of them were found once. Roughly 1.5% of the sample goes to the ten largest clones. The specimen was memory CD4+ T cells sorted from blood. Reading the label with the study, this specimen's cell subset or site is: CD45RA-negative fraction. Source of these receptors: a man between 18 and 29 years old in good health.

The rearrangement links TRBV30 to TRBJ2-6; D tentatively reads TRBD1 or TRBD2 (5 bases each). Germline values: CDR1 GTSNPN, CDR2 SVGIG (reference sequence). With 0 bases removed from V and 4 bases from J, the gap between germline ends came to 13 bases. This CDR3 region has 16 residues. The CDR3 is CAWSVGGALGANVLTF. In DNA, the CDR3 is TGTGCCTGGAGTGTTGGGGGAGCGCTAGGGGCCAACGTCCTGACTTTC. Using reference TRBV30 and TRBJ2-6 for the parts outside the CDR3, the full variable domain is SQTIHQWPATLVQPVGSPLSLECTVEGTSNPNLYWYRQAAGRGLQLLFYSVGIGQISSEVPQNLSASRPQDRQFILSSKKLLLSDSGFYLCAWSVGGALGANVLTFGAGSRLTVL.

The chain has TRBV6-6 and TRBJ2-7; the D gene is possibly TRBD2 (6 bases). Germline values: CDR1 MNHNY, CDR2 SVGAGI (reference sequence). CDR3 length equals 16 residues. The ends were cut back, 6 bases at V and 6 bases at J, with 24 bases in the middle. In DNA, the CDR3 is TGTGCCAGCAGCCCCTTGGGGGGAGGCGGGACCGGCGAGCAGTACTTC. It is translated as CASSPLGGGGTGEQYF.

The chain couples TRBV7-9 to TRBJ2-5; D not certain. Germline V lookup: CDR1 SEHNR, CDR2 FQNEAQ (reference sequence). Trimming removed 1 base from V and 4 bases from J, with 7 bases in between. The CDR3 contains 13 residues. The CDR3 region has the DNA TGTGCCAGCAGCTTAGGTTCAAGAGAGACCCAGTACTTC. Its protein is CASSLGSRETQYF.

The CDR3, as DNA: TGTGCCAGCAGCGTAGCTGTATCGGGCGAGGACATGAATACGCAGTATTTT. Its protein is CASSVAVSGEDMNTQYF. The rearrangement joins TRBV9 to TRBJ2-3; D is perhaps TRBD1 (5 bases). CDR1 is SGDLS, CDR2 YYNGEE, per germline. V was cut by 0 bases and J by 7 bases, with 21 bases left in between. The CDR3 has 17 residues.

The V call is TRBV2, the J call TRBJ1-3; D ambiguous. This CDR3 is 13 amino acids long. Germline CDR1 reads SNHLY; CDR2 reads FYNNEI. V lost 6 bases to trimming and J lost 0 bases, with 6 bases between them. Here the CDR3 reads CASSRGSGNTIYF. As DNA, the CDR3 is TGTGCCAGCAGCCGGGGCTCTGGAAACACCATATATTTT.

This chain joins TRBV29-1 and TRBJ1-2; D is ambiguous. This CDR3 spans 11 amino acids. Trimming took 3 bases from V and 4 from J, leaving 6 bases between them. From germline, CDR1 is SQVTM and CDR2 ANQGSEA. The chain's CDR3 is CSVDSGYGYTF. As DNA, the CDR3 is TGCAGCGTTGACAGCGGCTATGGCTACACCTTC.

This rearrangement joins TRBV6-1 to TRBJ2-1; D is uncertain. The germline CDR1 and CDR2 sequences are MNHNS and SASEGT. V lost 2 bases, J lost 10 bases, and 9 bases lay in between. This CDR3 spans 12 amino acids. Here the CDR3 DNA reads TGTGCCAGCAGTGAACGTCAAAACGAGCAGTTCTTC. The encoded protein is CASSERQNEQFF.

This chain uses TRBV19 with TRBJ2-5; 7 bases are shared with TRBD2. CDR1 LNHDA and CDR2 SQIVND come from the germline V gene (reference sequence). The CDR3 has 15 residues. The V segment lost 1 base and the J segment 4 bases; nucleotides outside the gene matches: 6. Here the CDR3 DNA reads TGTGCCAGTAGTATAGGCGGGGGTAAAGGAGAGACCCAGTACTTC. It is translated as CASSIGGGKGETQYF.

This sequence joins TRBV6-1 and TRBJ2-7; D is unclear. The CDR3 is made up of 15 amino acids. Looked up from germline, CDR1 is MNHNS and CDR2 is SASEGT. Trimming took off 4 bases at V and 0 bases at J, with 13 bases between the two ends. The CDR3 sequence is CASSGVGISSYEQYF. DNA for the CDR3: TGTGCCAGCAGTGGGGTAGGGATCAGCTCCTACGAGCAGTACTTC.

This clone showed up just once. A far bigger clonotype differs at one base, so this is likely a read error. The chain uses TRBV4-2 and TRBJ2-5, with TRBD2 matching 15 bases. The V gene end was trimmed by 3 bases and the J gene end by 5 bases; junction bases not matched to a gene: 16. The germline CDR1 and CDR2 sequences are LGHNA and YNFKEQ. The CDR3 length is 20 residues. The CDR3 DNA follows: TGTGCCAGCAGCCACGGGTGGGGACTAGCGGGGGGACGGGATACGGAGACCCAGTACTTC. It specifies CASSHGWGLAGGRDTETQYF.

The rearrangement joins TRBV10-3 to TRBJ2-5; D is undetermined. The germline V gene has CDR1 ENHRY and CDR2 SYGVKD. The CDR3 spans 15 residues. Trimming left V 0 bases short and J 4 bases short, with 12 bases between. As DNA, the CDR3 is TGTGCCATCAGTGAGTCGATCGGGTCACTAGAGACCCAGTACTTC. Residues: CAISESIGSLETQYF.

The chain is built from TRBV19 and TRBJ2-7; the match to TRBD2 covers 12 bases. This CDR3 is built from 13 residues. V gave up 8 bases and J gave up 6 bases; unmatched junction bases: 5. Germline V gives CDR1 LNHDA, CDR2 SQIVND (reference sequence). CDR3 in DNA: TGTGCCAGTCGGACTAGCGGGAACAGCGAGCAGTACTTC. This codes for CASRTSGNSEQYF.

This chain joins TRBV28 and TRBJ1-2; D is unresolved. Between the trimmed V and J ends, which lost 5 bases and 2 bases, there was a span of 15 bases. This CDR3 has 15 residues. Per germline, CDR1 MDHEN and CDR2 SYDVKM. CDR3 residues: CASSPIGQANYGYTF. CDR3 bases: TGTGCCAGCAGTCCCATAGGCCAGGCGAACTATGGCTACACCTTC.

This clone was detected once. The DNA for the CDR3 is TGTGCCATCAGCGGACAGGGGGGCAATGAGCAGTTCTTC. It specifies CAISGQGGNEQFF. J is TRBJ2-1 and V is TRBV10-3, with 10 nucleotides matching TRBD1. CDR1 ENHRY and CDR2 SYGVKD come from the germline V gene. Trimming took 6 bases from V and 6 from J; bases not matched to a gene: 2. This CDR3 is 13 amino acids long.

This chain connects TRBV29-1 to TRBJ1-2; the match to TRBD1 covers 8 bases. Germline values: CDR1 SQVTM, CDR2 ANQGSEA. V gave up 6 bases and J gave up 7 bases; unmatched junction bases: 7. This CDR3 spans 12 amino acids. CDR3 residues: CSVNRGDGGYTF. The CDR3 DNA follows: TGCAGCGTCAACAGGGGGGATGGTGGCTACACCTTC.

The rearrangement links TRBV14 to TRBJ2-7; possibly TRBD2 for D (5 bases). The CDR3 has 13 amino acids. V was cut by 4 bases and J by 2 bases, with 9 bases left in between. Germline CDR1 and CDR2: SGHDN and FVKESK. CDR3 in amino acids: CASSRGYPYEQYF. The CDR3 DNA reads as TGTGCCAGCAGCCGAGGGTACCCCTACGAGCAGTACTTC.

This clone was found a few times. This sequence joins TRBV4-1 and TRBJ2-5; no firm D call. V was trimmed by 1 base and J by 4 bases, leaving 22 bases between them. The CDR3 is made up of 18 amino acids. CDR1 MGHRA and CDR2 YSYEKL come from the germline V gene. This CDR3 is CASSQAAIANGQAETQYF. CDR3 DNA: TGCGCCAGCAGCCAAGCCGCGATAGCTAACGGGCAGGCAGAGACCCAGTACTTC.

The J gene is TRBJ2-1, the V gene TRBV11-2; 8 bases map to TRBD1. Trimming took 6 bases from V and 1 from J; bases not matched to a gene: 8. The germline V gene has CDR1 SGHAT and CDR2 FQNNGV. The CDR3 runs to 16 residues. CDR3: CASSRRWDRSYNEQFF. The DNA for the CDR3 is TGTGCCAGCAGTCGACGGTGGGACAGGTCCTACAATGAGCAGTTCTTC.

The chain recombines TRBV10-2 with TRBJ2-1; no reliable D call. V was clipped by 3 bases and J by 6 bases, with 12 bases between them. Germline loops: CDR1 WSHSY, CDR2 SAAADI. CDR3 length: 14 residues. DNA of the CDR3: TGCGCCAGCAGTGAAACCCTCAAGGCCAATGAGCAGTTCTTC. Its protein is CASSETLKANEQFF.

This clone was counted a single time. This CDR3 is also generated by other DNA sequences in the sample. V is TRBV7-2 and J is TRBJ2-7; no clear D. The germline V gene has CDR1 SGHTA and CDR2 FQGNSA. With 1 base removed from V and 1 base from J, the gap between germline ends came to 5 bases. CDR3 length equals 13 residues. CDR3 sequence reads: CASSLDYSYEQYF. CDR3 nucleotides: TGTGCCAGCAGCTTAGACTATTCCTACGAGCAGTACTTC.

The chain has TRBV5-4 and TRBJ1-1; TRBD1 agrees at 7 bases. This CDR3 comprises 14 residues. Germline CDR1 is SGHNT and CDR2 is YYREEE (reference sequence). The CDR3 region is CAINQGEVLTEAFF. CDR3 DNA: TGTGCTATTAACCAGGGGGAAGTTCTCACTGAAGCTTTCTTT.

V usage is TRBV29-1 and J usage is TRBJ1-2, with D possibly being TRBD1 (6 bases). Germline V gene data show CDR1 as SQVTM and CDR2 as ANQGSEA. This CDR3 is 13 amino acids long. V was clipped by 6 bases and J by 6 bases, with 17 bases between them. The chain's CDR3 is CSVTNEGGNGYTF. CDR3 in DNA: TGCAGCGTCACGAACGAGGGGGGTAATGGCTACACCTTC.

This chain connects TRBV30 to TRBJ2-1, with D perhaps given as TRBD1 or TRBD2 (5 bases each). This CDR3 region has 15 residues. In germline, CDR1 is GTSNPN, CDR2 SVGIG (reference sequence). Trimming cost V 0 bases and J 6 bases, with 15 bases left between them. The CDR3 here is CAWSVQGTLVNEQFF. The CDR3 nucleotides read TGTGCCTGGAGTGTACAAGGGACGTTAGTCAATGAGCAGTTCTTC.

V is TRBV5-1 and J is TRBJ2-7; TRBD1 matches 8 bases. The germline V gene has CDR1 SGHRS and CDR2 YFSETQ. V shed 4 bases and J 4 bases; nucleotides not matched to a gene: 10. The CDR3 covers 15 residues. CDR3 protein: CASSAIQGAGYEQYF. Here the CDR3 DNA reads TGCGCCAGCAGCGCCATCCAGGGGGCCGGGTACGAGCAGTACTTC. The variable domain in full, with the rest retrieved from reference TRBV5-1 and TRBJ2-7, is KAGVTQTPRYLIKTRGQQVTLSCSPISGHRSVSWYQQTPGQGLQFLFEYFSETQRNKGNFPGRFSGRQFSNSRSEMNVSTLELGDSALYLCASSAIQGAGYEQYFGPGTRLTVT.

This clone has a single count. This chain connects TRBV28 to TRBJ1-5; 10 bases fit TRBD1. V trimming: 5 bases; J trimming: 15 bases; junction bases outside the gene matches: 7. Germline CDR1 reads MDHEN; CDR2 reads SYDVKM. The CDR3 is 12 residues long. The CDR3 sequence: CASSMYRDRGHF. The CDR3 DNA reads as TGTGCCAGCAGTATGTACCGGGACAGGGGGCATTTT.

The sample holds one count of this clone. The chain links TRBV5-1 to TRBJ1-1; a possible D gene is TRBD1 (6 bases). This CDR3 comprises 16 residues. V was shortened by 0 bases and J by 4 bases, with 16 bases between the two germline ends. Germline CDR1 reads SGHRS; CDR2 reads YFSETQ. CDR3 nucleotide sequence: TGCGCCAGCAGCTTGGCCCCACAGGGCATGGGCACTGAAGCTTTCTTT. It is translated as CASSLAPQGMGTEAFF.

This rearrangement joins TRBV5-3 to TRBJ1-1, with D maybe TRBD1 (6 bases). TRBV5-3 is given ORF status, its function remaining uncertain. CDR3 length: 15 amino acids. The V end lost 4 bases, the J end lost 0 bases, and 13 bases lay between the germline ends. CDR3 DNA: TGTGCCAGAAGCCTCTGGACAGAGATGAACACTGAAGCTTTCTTT. It is translated as CARSLWTEMNTEAFF.

On this clone itself: At the DNA level, this CDR3 is encoded by other sequences in the same sample as well. V usage is TRBV27 and J usage is TRBJ1-1; TRBD1 matches at 7 bases. The germline V gene has CDR1 MNHEY and CDR2 SMNVEV (reference sequence). The V and J ends lost 1 base and 1 base, in that order; junction bases with no gene match: 3. This CDR3 contains 15 residues. Here the CDR3 reads CASSLWGQTNTEAFF. CDR3 coding DNA: TGTGCCAGCAGTTTATGGGGACAGACGAACACTGAAGCTTTCTTT.